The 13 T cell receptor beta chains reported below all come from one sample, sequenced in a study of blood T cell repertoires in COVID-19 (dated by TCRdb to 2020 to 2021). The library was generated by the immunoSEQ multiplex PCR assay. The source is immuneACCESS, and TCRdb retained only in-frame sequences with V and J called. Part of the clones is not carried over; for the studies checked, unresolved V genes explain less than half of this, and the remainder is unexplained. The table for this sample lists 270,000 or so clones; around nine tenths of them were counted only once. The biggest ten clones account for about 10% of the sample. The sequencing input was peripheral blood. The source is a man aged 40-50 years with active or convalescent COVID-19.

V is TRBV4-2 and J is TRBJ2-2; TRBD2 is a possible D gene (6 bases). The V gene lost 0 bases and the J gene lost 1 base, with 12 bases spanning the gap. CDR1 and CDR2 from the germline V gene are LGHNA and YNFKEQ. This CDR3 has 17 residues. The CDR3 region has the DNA TGTGCCAGCAGCCAAGATGCGGACGGGGGGAACACCGGGGAGCTGTTTTTT. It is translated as CASSQDADGGNTGELFF.

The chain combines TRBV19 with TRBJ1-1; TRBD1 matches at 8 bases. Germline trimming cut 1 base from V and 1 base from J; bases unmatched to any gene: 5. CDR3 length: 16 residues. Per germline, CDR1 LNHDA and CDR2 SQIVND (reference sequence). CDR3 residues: CASSIALGTGNTEAFF. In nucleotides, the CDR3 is TGTGCCAGTAGTATAGCCCTCGGGACAGGGAACACTGAAGCTTTCTTT.

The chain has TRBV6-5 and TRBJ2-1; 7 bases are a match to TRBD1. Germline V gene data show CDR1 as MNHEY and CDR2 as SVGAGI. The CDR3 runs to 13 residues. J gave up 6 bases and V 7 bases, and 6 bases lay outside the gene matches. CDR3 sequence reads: CASIRDSLNEQFF. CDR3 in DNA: TGTGCCAGCATTAGGGACAGCCTCAATGAGCAGTTCTTC.

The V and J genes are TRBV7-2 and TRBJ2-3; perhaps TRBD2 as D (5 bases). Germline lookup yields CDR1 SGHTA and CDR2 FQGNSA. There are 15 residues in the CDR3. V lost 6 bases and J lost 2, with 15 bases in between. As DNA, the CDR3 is TGTGCCAGCAGTCTAGGGCCTAGCTTCACAGATACGCAGTATTTT. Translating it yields CASSLGPSFTDTQYF.

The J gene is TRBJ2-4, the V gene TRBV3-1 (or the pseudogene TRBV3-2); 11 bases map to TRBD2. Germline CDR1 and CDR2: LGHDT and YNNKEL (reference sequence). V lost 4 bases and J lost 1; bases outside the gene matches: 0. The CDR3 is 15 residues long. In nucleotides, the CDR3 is TGTGCCAGCAGCCGGACTAGCGGGGCCAAAAACATTCAGTACTTC. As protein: CASSRTSGAKNIQYF.

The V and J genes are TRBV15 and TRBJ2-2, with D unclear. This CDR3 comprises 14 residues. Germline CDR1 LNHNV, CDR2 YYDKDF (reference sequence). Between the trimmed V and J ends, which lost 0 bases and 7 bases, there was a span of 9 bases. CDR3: CATSRDRYGGELFF. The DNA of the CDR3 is TGTGCCACCAGCAGAGATCGCTACGGCGGGGAGCTGTTTTTT. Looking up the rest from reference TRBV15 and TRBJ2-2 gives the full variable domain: DAMVIQNPRYQVTQFGKPVTLSCSQTLNHNVMYWYQQKSSQAPKLLFHYYDKDFNNEADTPDNFQSRRPNTSFCFLDIRSPGLGDTAMYLCATSRDRYGGELFFGEGSRLTVL.

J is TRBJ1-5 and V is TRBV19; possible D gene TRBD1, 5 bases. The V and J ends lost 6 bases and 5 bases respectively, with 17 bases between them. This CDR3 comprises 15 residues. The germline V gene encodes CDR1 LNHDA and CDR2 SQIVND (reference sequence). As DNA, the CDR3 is TGTGCCAGTAGATCGCAGGGTACAAGTGATCAGCCCCAGCATTTT. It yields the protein CASRSQGTSDQPQHF.

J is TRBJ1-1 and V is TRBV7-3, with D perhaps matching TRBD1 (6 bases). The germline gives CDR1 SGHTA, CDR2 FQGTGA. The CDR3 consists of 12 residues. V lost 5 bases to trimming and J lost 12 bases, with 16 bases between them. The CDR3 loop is CASSPSGGATFF. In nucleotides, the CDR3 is TGTGCCAGCAGCCCCTCGGGGGGGGCGACTTTCTTT.

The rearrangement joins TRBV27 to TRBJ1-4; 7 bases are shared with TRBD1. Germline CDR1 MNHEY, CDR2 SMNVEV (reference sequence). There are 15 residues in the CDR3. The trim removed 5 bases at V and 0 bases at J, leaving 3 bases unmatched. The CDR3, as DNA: TGTGCCAGCAGTACGCAGGGGGCAACTAATGAAAAACTGTTTTTT. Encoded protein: CASSTQGATNEKLFF. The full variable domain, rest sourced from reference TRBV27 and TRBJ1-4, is EAQVTQNPRYLITVTGKKLTVTCSQNMNHEYMSWYRQDPGLGLRQIYYSMNVEVTDKGDVPEGYKVSRKEKRNFPLILESPSPNQTSLYFCASSTQGATNEKLFFGSGTQLSVL.

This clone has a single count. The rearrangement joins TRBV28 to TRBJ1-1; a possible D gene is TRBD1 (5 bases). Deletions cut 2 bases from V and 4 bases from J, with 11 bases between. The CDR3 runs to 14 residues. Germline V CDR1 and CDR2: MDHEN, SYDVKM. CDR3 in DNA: TGTGCCAGCAGTTTACCCAGGGAAGTCACTGAAGCTTTCTTT. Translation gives CASSLPREVTEAFF.

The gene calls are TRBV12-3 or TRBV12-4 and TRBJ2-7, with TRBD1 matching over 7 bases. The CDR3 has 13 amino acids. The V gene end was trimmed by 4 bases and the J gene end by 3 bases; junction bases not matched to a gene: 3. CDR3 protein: CASSSRDSYEQYF. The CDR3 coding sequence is TGTGCCAGCAGTTCCCGGGACAGCTACGAGCAGTACTTC.

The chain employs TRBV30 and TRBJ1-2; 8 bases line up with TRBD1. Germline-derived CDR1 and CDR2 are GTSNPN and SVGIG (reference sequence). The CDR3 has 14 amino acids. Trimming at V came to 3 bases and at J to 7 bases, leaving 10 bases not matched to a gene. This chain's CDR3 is CAWRYLSGGRGYTF. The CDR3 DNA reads TGTGCCTGGAGGTACCTCTCAGGGGGCCGTGGCTACACCTTC.

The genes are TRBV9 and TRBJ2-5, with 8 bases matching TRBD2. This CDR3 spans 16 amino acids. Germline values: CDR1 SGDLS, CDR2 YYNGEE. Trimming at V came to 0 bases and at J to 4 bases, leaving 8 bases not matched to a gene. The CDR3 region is CASSVVGAGVGETQYF. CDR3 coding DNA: TGTGCCAGCAGCGTAGTGGGAGCGGGAGTCGGAGAGACCCAGTACTTC. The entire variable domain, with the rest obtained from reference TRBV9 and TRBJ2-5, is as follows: DSGVTQTPKHLITATGQRVTLRCSPRSGDLSVYWYQQSLDQGLQFLIQYYNGEERAKGNILERFSAQQFPDLHSELNLSSLELGDSALYFCASSVVGAGVGETQYFGPGTRLLVL.